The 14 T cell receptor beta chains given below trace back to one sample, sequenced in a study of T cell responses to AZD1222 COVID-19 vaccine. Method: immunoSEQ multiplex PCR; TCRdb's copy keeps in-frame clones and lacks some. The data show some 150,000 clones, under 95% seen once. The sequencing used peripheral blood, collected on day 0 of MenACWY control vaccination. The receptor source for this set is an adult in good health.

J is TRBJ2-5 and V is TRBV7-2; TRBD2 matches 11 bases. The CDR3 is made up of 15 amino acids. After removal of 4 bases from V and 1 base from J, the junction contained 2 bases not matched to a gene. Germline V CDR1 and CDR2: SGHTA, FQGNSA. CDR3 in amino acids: CASSSSGRPQETQYF. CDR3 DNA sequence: TGTGCCAGCAGCTCTAGCGGGAGGCCCCAAGAGACCCAGTACTTC.

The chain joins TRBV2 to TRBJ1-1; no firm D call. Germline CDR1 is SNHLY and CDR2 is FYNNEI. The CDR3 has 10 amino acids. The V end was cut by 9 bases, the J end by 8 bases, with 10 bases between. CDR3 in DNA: TGTGCCAGAGCCCTTGAGGAAGCTTTCTTT. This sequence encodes CARALEEAFF.

CDR3 protein: CASSEQIGPPSEQYF. In nucleotides, the CDR3 is TGTGCCAGCAGTGAACAGATTGGGCCTCCCAGCGAGCAGTACTTC. The V gene is TRBV25-1, the J gene TRBJ2-7, with D unclear. Germline assignment: CDR1 MGHDK and CDR2 SYGVNS. CDR3 length: 15 residues. V lost 2 bases, J lost 6 bases, and 17 bases lay in between.

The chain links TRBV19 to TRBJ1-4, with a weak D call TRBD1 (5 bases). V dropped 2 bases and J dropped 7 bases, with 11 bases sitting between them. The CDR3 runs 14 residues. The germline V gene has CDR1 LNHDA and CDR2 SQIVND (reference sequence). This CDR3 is CASSIQGNREKLFF. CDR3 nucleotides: TGTGCCAGTAGTATACAGGGAAATCGTGAAAAACTGTTTTTT.

The DNA of the CDR3 is TGTGCCAGCAGCACCCAGATGGGACCTCTTGAGCAGTTCTTC. It translates to CASSTQMGPLEQFF. The chain carries TRBV7-9 and TRBJ2-1; D is tentatively TRBD1 or TRBD2 (5 bases each). This CDR3 contains 14 residues. Germline-derived CDR1 and CDR2 are SEHNR and FQNEAQ (reference sequence). The V end lost 5 bases, the J end lost 9 bases, and 17 bases lay between the germline ends.

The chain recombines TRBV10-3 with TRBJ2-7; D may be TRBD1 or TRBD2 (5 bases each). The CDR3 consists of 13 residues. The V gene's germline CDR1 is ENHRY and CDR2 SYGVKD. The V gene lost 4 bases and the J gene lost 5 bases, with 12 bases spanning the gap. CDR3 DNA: TGTGCCATCAGTGGAGGGGTCAGAAACGAGCAGTACTTC. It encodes CAISGGVRNEQYF.

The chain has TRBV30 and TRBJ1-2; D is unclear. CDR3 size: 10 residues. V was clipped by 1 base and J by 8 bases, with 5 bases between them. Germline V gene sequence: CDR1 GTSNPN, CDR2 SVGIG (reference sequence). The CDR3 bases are TGTGCCTGGAGTGGGGGAGGCTACACCTTC. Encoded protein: CAWSGGGYTF. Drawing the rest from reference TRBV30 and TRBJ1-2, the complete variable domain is SQTIHQWPATLVQPVGSPLSLECTVEGTSNPNLYWYRQAAGRGLQLLFYSVGIGQISSEVPQNLSASRPQDRQFILSSKKLLLSDSGFYLCAWSGGGYTFGSGTRLTVV.

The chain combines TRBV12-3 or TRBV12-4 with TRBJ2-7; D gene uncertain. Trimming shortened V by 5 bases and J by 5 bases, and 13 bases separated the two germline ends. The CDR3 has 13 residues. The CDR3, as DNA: TGTGCCAGCAGTCCCTGGTCCGGCGACGAGCAGTACTTC. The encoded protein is CASSPWSGDEQYF.

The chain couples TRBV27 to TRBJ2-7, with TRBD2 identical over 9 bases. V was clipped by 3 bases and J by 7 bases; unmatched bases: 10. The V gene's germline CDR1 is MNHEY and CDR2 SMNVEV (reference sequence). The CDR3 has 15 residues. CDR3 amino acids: CASSFGREGQEEQYF. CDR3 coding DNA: TGTGCCAGCAGTTTCGGGCGGGAGGGCCAGGAAGAGCAGTACTTC.

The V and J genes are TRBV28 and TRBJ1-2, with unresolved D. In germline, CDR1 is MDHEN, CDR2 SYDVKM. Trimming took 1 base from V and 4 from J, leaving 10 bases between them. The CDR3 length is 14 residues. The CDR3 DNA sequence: TGTGCCAGCAGTTTATCCCCAAATATCTATGGCTACACCTTC. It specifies CASSLSPNIYGYTF.

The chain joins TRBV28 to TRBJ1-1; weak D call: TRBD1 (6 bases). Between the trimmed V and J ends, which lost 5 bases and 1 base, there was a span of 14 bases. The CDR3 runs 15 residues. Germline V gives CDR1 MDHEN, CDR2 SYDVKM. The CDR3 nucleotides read TGTGCCAGCAGTCCCAGGACAGACGAGAACACTGAAGCTTTCTTT. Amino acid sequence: CASSPRTDENTEAFF. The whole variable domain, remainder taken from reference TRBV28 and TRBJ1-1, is DVKVTQSSRYLVKRTGEKVFLECVQDMDHENMFWYRQDPGLGLRLIYFSYDVKMKEKGDIPEGYSVSREKKERFSLILESASTNQTSMYLCASSPRTDENTEAFFGQGTRLTVV.

DNA for the CDR3: TGCGCCAGCAGTGAGGCCTCATTGAACACTGAAGCTTTCTTT. Protein: CASSEASLNTEAFF. The chain links TRBV10-2 to TRBJ1-1; D not resolved. Germline V CDR1 and CDR2: WSHSY, SAAADI. V was shortened by 2 bases and J by 0 bases, with 7 bases between the two germline ends. The CDR3 spans 14 residues.

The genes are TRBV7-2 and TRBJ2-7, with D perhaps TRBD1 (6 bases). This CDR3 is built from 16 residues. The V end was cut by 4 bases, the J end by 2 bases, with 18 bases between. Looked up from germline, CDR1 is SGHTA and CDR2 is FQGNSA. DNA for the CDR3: TGTGCCAGCAGCTCACAGGGTGCGGTTTATACCTACGAGCAGTACTTC. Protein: CASSSQGAVYTYEQYF.

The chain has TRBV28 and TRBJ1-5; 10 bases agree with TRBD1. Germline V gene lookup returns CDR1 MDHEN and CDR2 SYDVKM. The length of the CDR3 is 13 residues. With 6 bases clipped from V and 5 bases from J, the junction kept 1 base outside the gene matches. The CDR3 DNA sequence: TGTGCCAGCAGGGGGACAGGGGATCAGCCCCAGCATTTT. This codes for CASRGTGDQPQHF.